Presented here are 26 T cell receptor beta chains from one specimen sequenced in a study of CD8 T cells in Susac syndrome. It was with random hexamers that roughly 0.5 to 1 ug RNA was reverse transcribed. Each CDR3 protein is one row after TCRdb ran MiXCR on the immunoSEQ multiplex PCR reads. The sample records around 150,000 distinct CDR3 sequences, approximately 96% being singletons. The sample was CD4+ T cells from PBMCs. These receptors were collected from a human donor in good health.

This sequence joins TRBV15 and TRBJ1-5, with D hard to call. The CDR3 is 12 residues long. The ends were cut back, 8 bases at V and 5 bases at J, with 10 bases in the middle. CDR1 and CDR2 (germline): LNHNV, YYDKDF (reference sequence). CDR3 in amino acids: CATATPDQPQHF. CDR3 nucleotide sequence: TGTGCCACCGCAACACCGGATCAGCCCCAGCATTTT.

The chain is built from TRBV19 and TRBJ2-1; D could derive from TRBD1 or TRBD2 (6 bases each). This CDR3 has 11 amino acids. V dropped 9 bases and J dropped 8 bases, with 11 bases sitting between them. Germline lookup yields CDR1 LNHDA and CDR2 SQIVND (reference sequence). This CDR3 is CARGGSDEQFF. The CDR3 DNA follows: TGTGCCAGAGGGGGGTCGGATGAGCAGTTCTTC. The full variable domain, its missing parts supplied by reference TRBV19 and TRBJ2-1, is DGGITQSPKYLFRKEGQNVTLSCEQNLNHDAMYWYRQDPGQGLRLIYYSQIVNDFQKGDIAEGYSVSREKKESFPLTVTSAQKNPTAFYLCARGGSDEQFFGPGTRLTVL.

The chain links TRBV7-9 to TRBJ2-3, with TRBD1 matching over 10 bases. Losses at the gene ends were 0 bases for V and 1 base for J; bases not matched to a gene: 1. The CDR3 loop spans 16 amino acids. CDR1 SEHNR and CDR2 FQNEAQ come from the germline V gene (reference sequence). Here the CDR3 DNA reads TGTGCCAGCAGCTTAGCGGGACAGGGGCGCACAGATACGCAGTATTTT. Residues: CASSLAGQGRTDTQYF.

J is TRBJ1-5 and V is TRBV18; 9 nucleotides line up with TRBD1. Trimming removed 5 bases from V and 7 bases from J; junction bases left unmatched: 9. The CDR3 spans 15 residues. Germline assignment: CDR1 KGHSH and CDR2 LQKENI. CDR3 sequence reads: CASSSTGGRRQPQHF. In nucleotides, the CDR3 is TGTGCCAGCTCATCCACAGGGGGCAGACGGCAGCCCCAGCATTTT. Full variable domain (outside the CDR3, taken from reference TRBV18 and TRBJ1-5): NAGVMQNPRHLVRRRGQEARLRCSPMKGHSHVYWYRQLPEEGLKFMVYLQKENIIDESGMPKERFSAEFPKEGPSILRIQQVVRGDSAAYFCASSSTGGRRQPQHFGDGTRLSIL.

Note on this clonotype: Its ends do not fully match the called genes, so a read error is possible. The gene calls are TRBV12-3 or TRBV12-4 and TRBJ1-6; no clear D. The length of the CDR3 is 11 residues. In DNA, the CDR3 is TGTGCCAGCAGTCAGGAGTTCAGGCCGCCCTTT. This encodes CASSQEFRPPF.

This chain uses TRBV7-2 with TRBJ1-2; 10 bases match TRBD1. Trimming cost V 7 bases and J 7 bases; bases outside gene matches: 6. The CDR3 has 13 amino acids. CDR1 is SGHTA, CDR2 FQGNSA, per germline. Here the CDR3 reads CASTLTGGRGYTF. CDR3 sequence (DNA): TGTGCCAGCACCCTGACAGGGGGCCGTGGCTACACCTTC.

The rearrangement joins TRBV3-1 to TRBJ2-6; D remains ambiguous. The CDR3 length is 19 residues. Germline V gives CDR1 LGHDT, CDR2 YNNKEL (reference sequence). V was pared by 0 bases and J by 0 bases, with 15 bases between. This CDR3 is CASSQEYATESSGANVLTF. For the CDR3, the DNA is TGTGCCAGCAGCCAAGAATATGCGACCGAAAGCTCTGGGGCCAACGTCCTGACTTTC. Variable domain in full (rest from reference TRBV3-1 and TRBJ2-6): DTAVSQTPKYLVTQMGNDKSIKCEQNLGHDTMYWYKQDSKKFLKIMFSYNNKELIINETVPNRFSPKSPDKAHLNLHINSLELGDSAVYFCASSQEYATESSGANVLTFGAGSRLTVL.

This clonotype was recorded once. CDR3: CASSQDPGMGETQYF. The DNA for the CDR3 is TGTGCCAGCAGCCAAGATCCAGGTATGGGAGAGACCCAGTACTTC. J is TRBJ2-5 and V is TRBV3-1; D call uncertain. The germline gives CDR1 LGHDT, CDR2 YNNKEL (reference sequence). This CDR3 is built from 15 residues. Between the trimmed V and J ends, which lost 0 bases and 4 bases, there was a span of 12 bases.

J is TRBJ2-1 and V is TRBV20-1; 9 bases align to TRBD1. After removal of 4 bases from V and 3 bases from J, the junction contained 7 bases not matched to a gene. This CDR3 has 15 residues. CDR1 DFQATT and CDR2 SNEGSKA come from the germline V gene (reference sequence). The CDR3, as DNA: TGCAGTGCTACTCAGGGACAGGGAATCTACAATGAGCAGTTCTTC. Amino acids: CSATQGQGIYNEQFF.

The J gene is TRBJ1-2, the V gene TRBV5-1, with D perhaps matching TRBD1 (5 bases). V lost 0 bases to trimming and J lost 4 bases, with 10 bases between them. This CDR3 is built from 14 residues. CDR1 and CDR2 (germline): SGHRS, YFSETQ. The CDR3 region has the DNA TGCGCCAGCAGCTTGGAGTCCGGGACCTATGGCTACACCTTC. Amino acid sequence: CASSLESGTYGYTF.

This clonotype showed up just once. This sequence joins TRBV20-1 and TRBJ1-6; 9 bases are a match to TRBD1. The CDR3 contains 14 residues. The germline gives CDR1 DFQATT, CDR2 SNEGSKA (reference sequence). V was pared by 0 bases and J by 8 bases, with 2 bases of the junction left unmatched. CDR3 bases: TGCAGTGCTAGAGATGGGACAGGGCATTCACCCCTCCACTTT. Amino acids: CSARDGTGHSPLHF.

The genes are TRBV12-3 or TRBV12-4 and TRBJ2-5; 13 nucleotides align to TRBD2. This CDR3 region has 14 residues. V was clipped by 9 bases and J by 3 bases; unmatched bases: 4. CDR3 sequence: CASTSGGAEETQYF. The CDR3 DNA sequence: TGTGCCAGTACTAGCGGGGGGGCAGAAGAGACCCAGTACTTC.

In its sample, this clonotype was seen once. The gene calls are TRBV6-2 or TRBV6-3 and TRBJ2-2; perhaps TRBD1 as D (5 bases). Germline CDR1 MNHEY, CDR2 SVGEGT. V gave up 2 bases and J gave up 0 bases, with 13 bases separating them. The CDR3 sequence is 17 residues long. The CDR3 nucleotides are TGTGCCAGCAGTTACGGCCCCTCGACAGCGAACACCGGGGAGCTGTTTTTT. It is translated as CASSYGPSTANTGELFF.

The gene calls are TRBV5-1 and TRBJ1-1; TRBD1 matches 9 bases. The germline V gene has CDR1 SGHRS and CDR2 YFSETQ. V gave up 4 bases and J gave up 4 bases; unmatched junction bases: 8. The CDR3 contains 15 residues. CDR3 nucleotides: TGCGCCAGCAGCCCGCCTGGACAGGGGTTCACTGAAGCTTTCTTT. Amino acid sequence: CASSPPGQGFTEAFF. Using reference TRBV5-1 and TRBJ1-1 for the parts outside the CDR3, the full variable domain is KAGVTQTPRYLIKTRGQQVTLSCSPISGHRSVSWYQQTPGQGLQFLFEYFSETQRNKGNFPGRFSGRQFSNSRSEMNVSTLELGDSALYLCASSPPGQGFTEAFFGQGTRLTVV.

J is TRBJ1-5 and V is TRBV6-2 or TRBV6-3; D not certain. Germline V lookup: CDR1 MNHEY, CDR2 SVGEGT. The CDR3 runs 12 residues. With 2 bases removed from V and 9 bases from J, the gap between germline ends came to 8 bases. CDR3 region: CASSYGTLPQHF. The CDR3 nucleotides read TGTGCCAGCAGTTACGGAACCTTGCCCCAGCATTTT.

CDR3 sequence: CASSQGIATINNGYTF. The CDR3 region has the DNA TGCGCCAGCAGCCAAGGGATCGCTACCATTAATAATGGCTACACCTTC. The rearrangement links TRBV4-3 to TRBJ1-2; D remains ambiguous. Germline V CDR1 and CDR2: LGHNA, YSLEER. Trimming shortened V by 1 base and J by 6 bases, and 18 bases separated the two germline ends. There are 16 residues in the CDR3.

The CDR3 here is CASSQVSPPSTDTQYF. The CDR3 coding sequence is TGTGCCAGCAGCCAAGTTAGTCCACCTAGCACAGATACGCAGTATTTT. This rearrangement joins TRBV3-1 to TRBJ2-3; D not resolved. Germline loops: CDR1 LGHDT, CDR2 YNNKEL (reference sequence). The CDR3 extends over 16 amino acids. Trimming stripped 1 base from V and 0 bases from J, with 11 bases between.

The chain is built from TRBV29-1 and TRBJ2-1; D is perhaps TRBD1 or TRBD2 (6 bases each). Germline V gene data show CDR1 as SQVTM and CDR2 as ANQGSEA. This CDR3 contains 14 residues. V lost 4 bases, J lost 3 bases, and 13 bases lay in between. CDR3 nucleotides: TGCAGCGTTGCAGTGGGGGGCGGCTACAATGAGCAGTTCTTC. Encoded protein: CSVAVGGGYNEQFF.

The V call is TRBV24-1, the J call TRBJ1-2; D gene ambiguous. CDR3 length: 14 residues. V was pared by 0 bases and J by 2 bases, with 6 bases between. CDR1 and CDR2 from the germline V gene are KGHDR and SFDVKD. In nucleotides, the CDR3 is TGTGCCACCAGTGATTTGCAGCAGAACTATGGCTACACCTTC. It encodes CATSDLQQNYGYTF.

This sequence joins TRBV29-1 and TRBJ1-2; the D is unclear. Germline CDR1 is SQVTM and CDR2 is ANQGSEA. The V gene lost 3 bases and the J gene lost 7 bases, with 12 bases spanning the gap. The CDR3 is 12 amino acids. CDR3 in DNA: TGCAGCGTTGACCGGACGGGAGGTGGCTACACCTTC. Encoded protein: CSVDRTGGGYTF.

This rearrangement joins TRBV4-3 to TRBJ2-3; 7 bases line up with TRBD1. V lost 4 bases and J lost 3; bases outside the gene matches: 13. This CDR3 comprises 17 residues. Germline V gene data show CDR1 as LGHNA and CDR2 as YSLEER. CDR3 amino acids: CASSRYARDRATDTQYF. The CDR3 DNA follows: TGCGCCAGCAGCCGATACGCCCGTGACAGGGCGACAGATACGCAGTATTTT.

The V and J genes are TRBV10-3 and TRBJ2-5, with D possibly TRBD2 on 5 matching bases. The CDR3 length is 13 residues. V lost 4 bases and J lost 4, with 10 bases in between. Germline V gene sequence: CDR1 ENHRY, CDR2 SYGVKD. In DNA, the CDR3 is TGTGCCATCAGTGCAGGTGGAGGAGAGACCCAGTACTTC. Translation gives CAISAGGGETQYF.

The gene calls are TRBV5-4 and TRBJ1-2; 7 bases line up with TRBD1. This CDR3 spans 14 amino acids. V trimming: 4 bases; J trimming: 7 bases; junction bases outside the gene matches: 10. The germline gives CDR1 SGHNT, CDR2 YYREEE (reference sequence). CDR3 DNA sequence: TGTGCCAGCAGCCTCCAGGGGGGCGATTCTGGCTACACCTTC. This gives the protein CASSLQGGDSGYTF.

The chain couples TRBV29-1 to TRBJ1-1, with unresolved D. Germline CDR1 reads SQVTM; CDR2 reads ANQGSEA. The CDR3 loop spans 13 amino acids. Trimming removed 7 bases at V and 1 base at J, with 13 bases between. The CDR3 loop reads CSEETVSNTEAFF. The CDR3 DNA sequence: TGCAGCGAAGAGACGGTCTCGAACACTGAAGCTTTCTTT.

This chain connects TRBV30 to TRBJ1-5, with 10 bases matching TRBD1. Trimming removed 2 bases from V and 1 base from J; junction bases left unmatched: 5. This CDR3 is built from 16 residues. The germline V gene has CDR1 GTSNPN and CDR2 SVGIG (reference sequence). CDR3 in DNA: TGTGCCTGGAGTCGGGGACAGGGGATAAGCAATCAGCCCCAGCATTTT. It is translated as CAWSRGQGISNQPQHF.

CDR3 sequence: CASSFGQGVSPLHF. CDR3 nucleotide sequence: TGTGCCAGCAGTTTCGGACAGGGGGTTTCACCCCTCCACTTT. The V call is TRBV12-3 or TRBV12-4, the J call TRBJ1-6; 10 positions agree with TRBD1. The V gene end was trimmed by 3 bases and the J gene end by 9 bases; junction bases not matched to a gene: 2. This CDR3 is 14 amino acids long.